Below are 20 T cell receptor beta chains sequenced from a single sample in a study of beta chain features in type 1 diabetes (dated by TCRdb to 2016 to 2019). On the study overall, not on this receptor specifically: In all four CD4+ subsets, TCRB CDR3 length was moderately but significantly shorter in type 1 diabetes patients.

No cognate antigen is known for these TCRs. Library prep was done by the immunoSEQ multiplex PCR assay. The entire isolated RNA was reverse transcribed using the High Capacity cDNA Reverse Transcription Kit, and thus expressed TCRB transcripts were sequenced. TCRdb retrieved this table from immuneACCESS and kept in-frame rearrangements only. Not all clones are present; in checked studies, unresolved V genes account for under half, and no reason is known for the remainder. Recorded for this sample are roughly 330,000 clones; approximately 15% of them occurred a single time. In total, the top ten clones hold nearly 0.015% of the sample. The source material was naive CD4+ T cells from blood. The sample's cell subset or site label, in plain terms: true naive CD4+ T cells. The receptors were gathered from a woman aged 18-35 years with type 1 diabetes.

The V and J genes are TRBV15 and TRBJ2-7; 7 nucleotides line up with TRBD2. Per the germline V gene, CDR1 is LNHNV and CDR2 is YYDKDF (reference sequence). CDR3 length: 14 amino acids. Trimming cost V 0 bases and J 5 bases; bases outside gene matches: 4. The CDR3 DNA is TGTGCCACCAGCAGAGATGGGCGGGAGAACGAGCAGTACGTC. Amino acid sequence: CATSRDGRENEQYV.

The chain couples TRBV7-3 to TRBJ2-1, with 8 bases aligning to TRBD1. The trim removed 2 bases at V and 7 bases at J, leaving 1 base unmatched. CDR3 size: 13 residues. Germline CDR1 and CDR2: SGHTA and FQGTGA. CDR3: CASSLHRGNEQFF. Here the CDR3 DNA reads TGTGCCAGCAGCTTACACAGGGGGAATGAGCAGTTCTTC.

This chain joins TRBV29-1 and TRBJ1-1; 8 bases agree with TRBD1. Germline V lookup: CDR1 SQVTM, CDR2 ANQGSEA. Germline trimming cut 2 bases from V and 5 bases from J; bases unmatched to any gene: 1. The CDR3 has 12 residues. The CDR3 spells CSVERTGTEAFF. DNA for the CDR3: TGCAGCGTTGAAAGGACAGGGACTGAAGCTTTCTTT.

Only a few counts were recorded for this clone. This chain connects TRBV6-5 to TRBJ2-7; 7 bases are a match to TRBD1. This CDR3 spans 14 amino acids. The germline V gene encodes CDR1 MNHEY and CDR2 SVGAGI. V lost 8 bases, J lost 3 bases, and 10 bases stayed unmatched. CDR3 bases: TGTGCCAGCGGGAGTCTTCAGGGGGTCTACGAGCAGTACTTC. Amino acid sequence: CASGSLQGVYEQYF.

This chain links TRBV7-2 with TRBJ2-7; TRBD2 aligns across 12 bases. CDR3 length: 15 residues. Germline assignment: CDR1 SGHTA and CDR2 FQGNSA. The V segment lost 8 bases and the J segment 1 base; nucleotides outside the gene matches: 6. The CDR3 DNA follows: TGTGCCAGCGACGAGACTAGCGGGAGTTCCTACGAGCAGTACTTC. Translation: CASDETSGSSYEQYF.

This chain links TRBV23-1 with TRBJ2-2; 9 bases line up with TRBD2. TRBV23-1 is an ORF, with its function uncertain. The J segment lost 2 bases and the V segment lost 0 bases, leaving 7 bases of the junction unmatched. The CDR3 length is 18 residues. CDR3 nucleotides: TGCGCCAGCAGTCAATCGGGGCCTAGCGGGATAAACACCGGGGAGCTGTTTTTT. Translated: CASSQSGPSGINTGELFF.

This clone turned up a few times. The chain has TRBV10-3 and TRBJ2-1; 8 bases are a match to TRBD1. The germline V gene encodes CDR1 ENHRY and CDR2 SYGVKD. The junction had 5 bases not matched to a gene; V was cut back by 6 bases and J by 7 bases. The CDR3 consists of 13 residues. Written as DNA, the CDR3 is TGTGCCATCAGGGACAGGGCGGGGAATGAGCAGTTCTTC. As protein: CAIRDRAGNEQFF.

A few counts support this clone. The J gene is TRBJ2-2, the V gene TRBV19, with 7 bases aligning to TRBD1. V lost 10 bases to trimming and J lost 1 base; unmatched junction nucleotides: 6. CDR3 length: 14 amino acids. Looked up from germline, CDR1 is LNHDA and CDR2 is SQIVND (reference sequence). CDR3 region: CATHRGLNTGELFF. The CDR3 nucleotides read TGTGCCACGCACAGGGGCCTGAACACCGGGGAGCTGTTTTTT.

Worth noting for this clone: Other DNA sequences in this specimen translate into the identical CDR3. DNA of the CDR3: TGCGCCAGCAGCTTGGAACTAGCGGGAAACAATGAGCAGTTCTTC. It encodes CASSLELAGNNEQFF. The chain recombines TRBV5-1 with TRBJ2-1, with TRBD2 matching over 10 bases. Germline V gene lookup returns CDR1 SGHRS and CDR2 YFSETQ. The CDR3 sequence is 15 residues long. V lost 0 bases to trimming and J lost 5 bases; unmatched junction nucleotides: 2.

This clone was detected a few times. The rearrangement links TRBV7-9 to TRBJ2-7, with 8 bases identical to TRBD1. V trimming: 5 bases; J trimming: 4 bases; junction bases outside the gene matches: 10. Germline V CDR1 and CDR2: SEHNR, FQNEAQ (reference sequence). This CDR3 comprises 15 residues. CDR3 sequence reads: CASSPQGGNSYEQYV. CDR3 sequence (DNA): TGTGCCAGCAGCCCACAGGGGGGAAATTCGTACGAGCAGTACGTC.

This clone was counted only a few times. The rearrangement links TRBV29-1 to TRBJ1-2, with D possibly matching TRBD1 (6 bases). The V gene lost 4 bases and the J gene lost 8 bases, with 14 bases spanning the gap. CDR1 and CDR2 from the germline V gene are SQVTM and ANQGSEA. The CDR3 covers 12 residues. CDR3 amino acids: CSVARGARGYTF. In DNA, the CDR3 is TGCAGCGTTGCCCGGGGGGCGAGGGGCTACACCTTC.

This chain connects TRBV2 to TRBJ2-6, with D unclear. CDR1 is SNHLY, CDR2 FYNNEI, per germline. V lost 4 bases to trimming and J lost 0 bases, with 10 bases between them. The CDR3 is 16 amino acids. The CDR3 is CASSVGRISGANVLTF. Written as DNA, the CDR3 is TGTGCCAGCAGTGTGGGCAGGATCTCTGGGGCCAACGTCCTGACTTTC.

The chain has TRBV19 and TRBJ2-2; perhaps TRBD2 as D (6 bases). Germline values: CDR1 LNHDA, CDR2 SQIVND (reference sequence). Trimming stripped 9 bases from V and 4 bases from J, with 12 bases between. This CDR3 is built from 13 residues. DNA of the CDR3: TGTGCCAGCACGGGACTCCTCACCGGGGAGCTGTTTTTT. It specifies CASTGLLTGELFF.

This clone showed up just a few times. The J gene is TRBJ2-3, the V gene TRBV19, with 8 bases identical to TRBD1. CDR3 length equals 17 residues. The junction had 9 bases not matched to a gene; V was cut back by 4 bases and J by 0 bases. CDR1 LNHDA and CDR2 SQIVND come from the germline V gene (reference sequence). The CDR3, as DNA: TGTGCCAGTAGTAAGCCAACCGGGACAGGTAGCACAGATACGCAGTATTTT. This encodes CASSKPTGTGSTDTQYF.

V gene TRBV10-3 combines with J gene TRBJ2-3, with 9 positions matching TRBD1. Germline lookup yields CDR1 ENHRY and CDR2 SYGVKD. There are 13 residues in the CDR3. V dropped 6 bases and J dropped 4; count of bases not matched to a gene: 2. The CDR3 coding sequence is TGTGCCATCAGGACAGGGGGGGCAGATACGCAGTATTTT. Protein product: CAIRTGGADTQYF.

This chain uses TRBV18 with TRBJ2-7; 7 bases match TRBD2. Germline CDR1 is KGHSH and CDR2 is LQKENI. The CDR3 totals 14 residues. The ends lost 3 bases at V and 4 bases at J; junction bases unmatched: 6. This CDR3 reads CASSPGSGKYEQYV. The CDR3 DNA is TGTGCCAGCTCACCCGGCAGCGGGAAATACGAGCAGTACGTC.

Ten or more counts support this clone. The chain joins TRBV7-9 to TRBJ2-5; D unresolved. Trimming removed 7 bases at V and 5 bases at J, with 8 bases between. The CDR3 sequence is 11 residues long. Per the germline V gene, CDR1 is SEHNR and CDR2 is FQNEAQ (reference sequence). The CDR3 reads CASTPLETQYF. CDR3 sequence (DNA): TGTGCCAGCACCCCACTTGAGACCCAGTACTTC.

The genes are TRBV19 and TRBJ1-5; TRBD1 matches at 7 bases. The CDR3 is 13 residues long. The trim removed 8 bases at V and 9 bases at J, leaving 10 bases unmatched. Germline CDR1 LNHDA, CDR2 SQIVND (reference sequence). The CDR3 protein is CASLGQEQWPQHF. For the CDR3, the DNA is TGTGCCAGTCTAGGACAGGAGCAATGGCCCCAGCATTTT.

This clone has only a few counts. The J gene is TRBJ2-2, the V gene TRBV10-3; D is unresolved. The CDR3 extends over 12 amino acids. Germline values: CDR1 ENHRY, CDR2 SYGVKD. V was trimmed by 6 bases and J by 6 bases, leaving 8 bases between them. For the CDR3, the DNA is TGTGCCATCAGCCAAGGAGCCGGGGAGCTGTTTTTT. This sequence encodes CAISQGAGELFF.

The CDR3 is CASSPQREGETQYF. The DNA of the CDR3 is TGCGCCAGCAGCCCTCAGCGGGAGGGTGAGACCCAGTACTTC. The chain employs TRBV5-1 and TRBJ2-5; 10 bases are a match to TRBD2. After removal of 4 bases from V and 5 bases from J, the junction contained 5 bases not matched to a gene. Germline lookup yields CDR1 SGHRS and CDR2 YFSETQ. The length of the CDR3 is 14 residues.